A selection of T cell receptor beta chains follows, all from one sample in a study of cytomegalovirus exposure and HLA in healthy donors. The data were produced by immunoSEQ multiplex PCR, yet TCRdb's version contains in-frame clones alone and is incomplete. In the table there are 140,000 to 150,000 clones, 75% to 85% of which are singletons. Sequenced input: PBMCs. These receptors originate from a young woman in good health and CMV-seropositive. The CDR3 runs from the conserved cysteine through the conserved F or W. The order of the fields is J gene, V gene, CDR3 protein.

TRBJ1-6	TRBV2	CASSEGRTDSSPLHF
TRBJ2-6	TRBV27	CASSSPGAGANVLTF
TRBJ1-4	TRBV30	CAWSGHRKAPNEKLFF
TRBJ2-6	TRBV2	CASSESDPSGANVLTF
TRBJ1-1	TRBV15	CATSPRGISGTEAFF
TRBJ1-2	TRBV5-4	CASTQLGTLQGNYGYTF
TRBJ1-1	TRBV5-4	CASCRDRAKTEAFF
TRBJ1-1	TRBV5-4	CASSLGRVNTEAFF
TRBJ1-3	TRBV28	CASSGQGISGNTIYF
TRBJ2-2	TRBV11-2	CASSSHGTANTGELFF
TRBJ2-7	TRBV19	CATSTTGSYEQYF
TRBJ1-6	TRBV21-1	CAGSRHPQTSPLHF
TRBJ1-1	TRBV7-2	CASSPQTGRTEAFF
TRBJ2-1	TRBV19	CASSMDRGSYNEQFF
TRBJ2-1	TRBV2	CASSEEGRKLYNEQFF
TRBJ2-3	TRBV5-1	CASSSLAGQGVTDTQYF
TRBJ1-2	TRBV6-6	CASSYLPRQGNYGYTF
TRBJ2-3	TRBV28	CASSLGGARTDTQYF
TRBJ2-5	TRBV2	CASRNLRQGPQETQYF
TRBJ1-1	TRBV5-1	CASSHQQGMNTEAFF
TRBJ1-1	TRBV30	CAWSEGQMNTEAFF
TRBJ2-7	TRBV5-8	CASSPGGSYEQYF
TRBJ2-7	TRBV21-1	CASSKGCRVCEQYF
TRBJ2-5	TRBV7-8	CASSSFTGKETQYF
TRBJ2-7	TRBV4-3	CASSQALGESYEQYF
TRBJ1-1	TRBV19	CASGHLNTEAFF
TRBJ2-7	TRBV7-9	CASSPRDRGNEQYF
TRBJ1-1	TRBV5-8	CASSLVRGAMNTEAFF
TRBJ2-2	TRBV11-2	CASRGGNTGELFF
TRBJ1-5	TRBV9	CASSPGTNNQPQHF
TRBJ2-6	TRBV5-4	CASSWDRGPGGANVLTF